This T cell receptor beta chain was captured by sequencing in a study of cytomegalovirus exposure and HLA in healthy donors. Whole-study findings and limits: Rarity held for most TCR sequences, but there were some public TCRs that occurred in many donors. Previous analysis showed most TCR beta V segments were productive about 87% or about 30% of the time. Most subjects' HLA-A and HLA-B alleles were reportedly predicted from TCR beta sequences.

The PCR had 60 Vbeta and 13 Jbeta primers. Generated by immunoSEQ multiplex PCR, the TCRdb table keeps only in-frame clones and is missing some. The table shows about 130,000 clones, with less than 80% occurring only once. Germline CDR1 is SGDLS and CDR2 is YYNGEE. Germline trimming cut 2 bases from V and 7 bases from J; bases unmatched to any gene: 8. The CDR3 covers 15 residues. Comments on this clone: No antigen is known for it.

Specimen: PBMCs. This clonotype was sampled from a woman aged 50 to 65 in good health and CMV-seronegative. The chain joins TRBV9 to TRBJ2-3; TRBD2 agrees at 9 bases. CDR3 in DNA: TGTGCCAGCAGCGTCTTAGCGGGAGTTTTTAATACGCAGTATTTT. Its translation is CASSVLAGVFNTQYF.